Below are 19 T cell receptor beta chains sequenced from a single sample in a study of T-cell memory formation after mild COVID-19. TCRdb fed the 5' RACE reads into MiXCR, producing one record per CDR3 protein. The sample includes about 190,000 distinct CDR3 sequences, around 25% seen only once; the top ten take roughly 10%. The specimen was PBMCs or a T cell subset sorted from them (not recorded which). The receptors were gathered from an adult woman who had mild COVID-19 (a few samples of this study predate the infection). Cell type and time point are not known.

This CDR3 is CASSLGSTGRDGELFF. DNA for the CDR3: TGTGCCAGCAGTTTAGGTAGTACAGGCCGGGACGGGGAGCTGTTTTTT. The rearrangement uses TRBV12-3 or TRBV12-4 and TRBJ2-2, with D possibly called TRBD1 or TRBD2 (5 bases each). The CDR3 length is 16 residues. V was cut by 1 base and J by 7 bases, with 16 bases left in between.

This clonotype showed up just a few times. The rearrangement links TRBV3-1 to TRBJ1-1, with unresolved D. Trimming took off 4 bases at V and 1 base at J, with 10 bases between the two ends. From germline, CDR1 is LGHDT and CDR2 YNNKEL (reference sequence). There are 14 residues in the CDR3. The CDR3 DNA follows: TGTGCCAGCAGCCCCCGGGGTCAGAACACTGAAGCTTTCTTT. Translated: CASSPRGQNTEAFF.

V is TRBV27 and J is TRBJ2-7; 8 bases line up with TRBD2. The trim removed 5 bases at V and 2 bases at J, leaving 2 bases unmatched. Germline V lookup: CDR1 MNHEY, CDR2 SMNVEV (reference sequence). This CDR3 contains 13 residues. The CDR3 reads CASSRTSTYEQYF. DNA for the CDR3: TGTGCCAGCAGTCGGACTAGCACCTACGAGCAGTACTTC.

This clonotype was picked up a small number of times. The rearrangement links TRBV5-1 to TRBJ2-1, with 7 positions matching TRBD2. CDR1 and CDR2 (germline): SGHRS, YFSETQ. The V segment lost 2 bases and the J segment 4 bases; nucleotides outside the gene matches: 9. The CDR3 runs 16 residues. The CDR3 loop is CASSLNEGLRYNEQFF. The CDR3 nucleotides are TGCGCCAGCAGCTTAAATGAGGGACTAAGATACAATGAGCAGTTCTTC.

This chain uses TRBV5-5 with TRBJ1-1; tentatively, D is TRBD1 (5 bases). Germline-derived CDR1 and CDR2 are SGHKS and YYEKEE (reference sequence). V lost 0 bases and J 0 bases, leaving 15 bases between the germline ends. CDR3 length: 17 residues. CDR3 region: CASSLVGRTHMNTEAFF. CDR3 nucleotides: TGTGCCAGCAGCTTGGTAGGCAGGACACATATGAACACTGAAGCTTTCTTT.

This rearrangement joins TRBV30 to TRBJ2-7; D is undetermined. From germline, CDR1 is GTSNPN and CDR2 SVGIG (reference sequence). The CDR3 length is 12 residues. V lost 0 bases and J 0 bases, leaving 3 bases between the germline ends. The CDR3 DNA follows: TGTGCCTGGAGTGTTGCCTCCTACGAGCAGTACTTC. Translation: CAWSVASYEQYF.

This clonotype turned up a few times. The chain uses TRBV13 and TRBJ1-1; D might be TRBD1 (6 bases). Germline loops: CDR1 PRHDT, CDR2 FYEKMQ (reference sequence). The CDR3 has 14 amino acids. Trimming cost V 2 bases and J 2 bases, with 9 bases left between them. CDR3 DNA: TGTGCCAGCAGCTTACAGGGGATAAACACTGAAGCTTTCTTT. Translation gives CASSLQGINTEAFF.

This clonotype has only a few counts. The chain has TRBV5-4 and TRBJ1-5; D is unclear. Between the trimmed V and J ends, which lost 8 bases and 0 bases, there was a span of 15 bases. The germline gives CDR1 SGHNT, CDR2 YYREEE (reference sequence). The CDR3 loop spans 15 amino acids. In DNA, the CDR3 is TGTGCCAGTCTTACGGCGGTTTATAGCAATCAGCCCCAGCATTTT. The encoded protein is CASLTAVYSNQPQHF.

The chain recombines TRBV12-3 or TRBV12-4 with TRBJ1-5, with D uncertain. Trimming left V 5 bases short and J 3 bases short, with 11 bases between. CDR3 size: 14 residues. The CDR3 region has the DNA TGTGCCAGCAGTGGAATCAGTCCCAATCAGCCCCAGCATTTT. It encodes CASSGISPNQPQHF.

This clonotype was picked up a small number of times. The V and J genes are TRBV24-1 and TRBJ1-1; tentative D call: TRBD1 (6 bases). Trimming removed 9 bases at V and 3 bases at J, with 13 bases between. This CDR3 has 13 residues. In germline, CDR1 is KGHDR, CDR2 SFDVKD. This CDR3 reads CATGGGGDTEAFF. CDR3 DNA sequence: TGTGCCACCGGGGGAGGGGGAGACACTGAAGCTTTCTTT.

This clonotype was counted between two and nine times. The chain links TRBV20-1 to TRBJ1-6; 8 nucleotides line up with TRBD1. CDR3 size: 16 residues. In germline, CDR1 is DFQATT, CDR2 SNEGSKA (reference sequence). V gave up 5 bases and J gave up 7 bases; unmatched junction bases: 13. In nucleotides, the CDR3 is TGCAGTGCTCCGCGAAACAGGGGGAGGTGGAATTCACCCCTCCACTTT. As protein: CSAPRNRGRWNSPLHF.

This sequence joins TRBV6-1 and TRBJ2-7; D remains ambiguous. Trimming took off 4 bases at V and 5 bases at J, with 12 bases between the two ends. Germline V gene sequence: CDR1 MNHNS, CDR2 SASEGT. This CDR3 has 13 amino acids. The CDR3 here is CASSAQPPDEQYF. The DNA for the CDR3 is TGTGCCAGCAGTGCCCAGCCTCCGGACGAGCAGTACTTC.

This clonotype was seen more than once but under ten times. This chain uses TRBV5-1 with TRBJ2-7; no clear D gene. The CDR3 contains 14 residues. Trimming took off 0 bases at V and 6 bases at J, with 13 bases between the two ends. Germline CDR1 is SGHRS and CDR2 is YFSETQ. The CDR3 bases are TGCGCCAGCAGCTTGGGTGCAGGATCCCTCGAGCAGTACTTC. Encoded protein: CASSLGAGSLEQYF. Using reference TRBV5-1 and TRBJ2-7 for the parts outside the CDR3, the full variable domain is KAGVTQTPRYLIKTRGQQVTLSCSPISGHRSVSWYQQTPGQGLQFLFEYFSETQRNKGNFPGRFSGRQFSNSRSEMNVSTLELGDSALYLCASSLGAGSLEQYFGPGTRLTVT.

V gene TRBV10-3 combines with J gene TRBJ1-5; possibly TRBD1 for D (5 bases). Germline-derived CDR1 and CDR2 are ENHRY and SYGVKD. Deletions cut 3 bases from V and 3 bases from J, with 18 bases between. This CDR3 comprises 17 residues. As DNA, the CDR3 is TGTGCCATCAGTGACAGGGCTCCCCAGATGTACAATCAGCCCCAGCATTTT. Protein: CAISDRAPQMYNQPQHF.

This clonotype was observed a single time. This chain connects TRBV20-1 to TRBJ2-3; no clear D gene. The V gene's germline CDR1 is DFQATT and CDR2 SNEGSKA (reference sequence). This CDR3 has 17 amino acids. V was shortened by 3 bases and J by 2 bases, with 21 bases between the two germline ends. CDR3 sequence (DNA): TGCAGTGCTAGCGTCGGTACCCTTCAAGAACACACAGATACGCAGTATTTT. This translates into CSASVGTLQEHTDTQYF.

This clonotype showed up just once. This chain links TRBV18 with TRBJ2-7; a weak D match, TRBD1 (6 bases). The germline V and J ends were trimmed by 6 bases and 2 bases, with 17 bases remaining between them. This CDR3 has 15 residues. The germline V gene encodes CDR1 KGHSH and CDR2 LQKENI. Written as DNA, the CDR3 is TGTGCCAGCTCGCAAGAGGGACAAACTACCTACGAGCAGTACTTC. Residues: CASSQEGQTTYEQYF.

CDR3 bases: TGTGCCAGTAGTTCGCGGGGACTGTTCCAAGAGACCCAGTACTTC. This codes for CASSSRGLFQETQYF. V is TRBV19 and J is TRBJ2-5; a weak D match, TRBD2 (6 bases). CDR1 and CDR2 (germline): LNHDA, SQIVND (reference sequence). This CDR3 is built from 15 residues. Trimming removed 5 bases from V and 1 base from J, with 14 bases in between.

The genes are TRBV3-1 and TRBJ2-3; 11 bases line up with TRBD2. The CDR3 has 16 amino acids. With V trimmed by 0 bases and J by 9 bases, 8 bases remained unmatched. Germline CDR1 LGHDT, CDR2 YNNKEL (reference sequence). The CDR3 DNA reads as TGTGCCAGCAGCCAAGAATCCGGGACTAGCGGACGAACGCAGTATTTT. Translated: CASSQESGTSGRTQYF.

The CDR3 bases are TGTGCCAGCAGCACCTCGGTGGGGCCAGCACGATCTGAAGCTTTCTTT. Encoded protein: CASSTSVGPARSEAFF. The chain joins TRBV7-9 to TRBJ1-1; maybe TRBD1 (5 bases). CDR1 and CDR2 (germline): SEHNR, FQNEAQ (reference sequence). This CDR3 has 16 residues. Between the trimmed V and J ends, which lost 5 bases and 6 bases, there was a span of 22 bases.